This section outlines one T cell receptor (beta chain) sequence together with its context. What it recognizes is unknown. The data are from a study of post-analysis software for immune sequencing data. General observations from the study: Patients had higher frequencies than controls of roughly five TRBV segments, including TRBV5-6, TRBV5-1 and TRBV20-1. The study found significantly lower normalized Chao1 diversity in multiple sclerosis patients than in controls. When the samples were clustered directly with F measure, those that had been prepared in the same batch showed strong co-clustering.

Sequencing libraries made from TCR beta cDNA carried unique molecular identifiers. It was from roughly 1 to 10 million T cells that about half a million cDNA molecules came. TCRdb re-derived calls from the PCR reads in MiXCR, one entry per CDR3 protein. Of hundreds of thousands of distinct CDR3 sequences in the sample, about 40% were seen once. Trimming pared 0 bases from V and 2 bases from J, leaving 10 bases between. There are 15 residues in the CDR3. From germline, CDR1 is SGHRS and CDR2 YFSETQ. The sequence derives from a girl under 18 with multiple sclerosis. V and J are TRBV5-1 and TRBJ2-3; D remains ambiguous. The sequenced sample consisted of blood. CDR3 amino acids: CASSLVLEITDTQYF. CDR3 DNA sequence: TGCGCCAGCAGCTTGGTGCTGGAGATCACAGATACGCAGTATTTT.